This TCR beta chain was found in a study of CD8+ T cells in alopecia areata. In the study overall: Treated patients took oral tofacitinib at 5 to 10 mg twice daily.

This clone appeared a few times. Its target is unknown. Following extraction, RNA underwent reverse transcription to cDNA, which served as the sequencing template. The table came from immunoSEQ multiplex PCR; TCRdb's copy has only in-frame clones and leaves some out. The repertoire holds 140,000 to 150,000 clones, around half seen once, with 15% to 20% in the top ten. Points from the study as a whole: Possibly because of HLA-related factors, TCR sharing was less clear across patients than in mice.

Germline lookup yields CDR1 GTSNPN and CDR2 SVGIG (reference sequence). This CDR3 region has 13 residues. V gave up 4 bases and J gave up 3 bases, with 12 bases separating them. Described treatment: oral pan-JAK inhibitor, 5-10 mg twice daily. Both peripheral blood and punch biopsies of lesional scalp skin were obtained from patients who had alopecia areata. The TCR sequence derives from a human donor with alopecia areata. Sample: CD8+ T cells sorted from blood, taken at week 4, from a patient treated with tofacitinib. V is TRBV30 and J is TRBJ1-1; D not certain. The CDR3 DNA reads TGTGCCTGGAAGGTGACTGGGGACACTGAAGCTTTCTTT. Translating it yields CAWKVTGDTEAFF.